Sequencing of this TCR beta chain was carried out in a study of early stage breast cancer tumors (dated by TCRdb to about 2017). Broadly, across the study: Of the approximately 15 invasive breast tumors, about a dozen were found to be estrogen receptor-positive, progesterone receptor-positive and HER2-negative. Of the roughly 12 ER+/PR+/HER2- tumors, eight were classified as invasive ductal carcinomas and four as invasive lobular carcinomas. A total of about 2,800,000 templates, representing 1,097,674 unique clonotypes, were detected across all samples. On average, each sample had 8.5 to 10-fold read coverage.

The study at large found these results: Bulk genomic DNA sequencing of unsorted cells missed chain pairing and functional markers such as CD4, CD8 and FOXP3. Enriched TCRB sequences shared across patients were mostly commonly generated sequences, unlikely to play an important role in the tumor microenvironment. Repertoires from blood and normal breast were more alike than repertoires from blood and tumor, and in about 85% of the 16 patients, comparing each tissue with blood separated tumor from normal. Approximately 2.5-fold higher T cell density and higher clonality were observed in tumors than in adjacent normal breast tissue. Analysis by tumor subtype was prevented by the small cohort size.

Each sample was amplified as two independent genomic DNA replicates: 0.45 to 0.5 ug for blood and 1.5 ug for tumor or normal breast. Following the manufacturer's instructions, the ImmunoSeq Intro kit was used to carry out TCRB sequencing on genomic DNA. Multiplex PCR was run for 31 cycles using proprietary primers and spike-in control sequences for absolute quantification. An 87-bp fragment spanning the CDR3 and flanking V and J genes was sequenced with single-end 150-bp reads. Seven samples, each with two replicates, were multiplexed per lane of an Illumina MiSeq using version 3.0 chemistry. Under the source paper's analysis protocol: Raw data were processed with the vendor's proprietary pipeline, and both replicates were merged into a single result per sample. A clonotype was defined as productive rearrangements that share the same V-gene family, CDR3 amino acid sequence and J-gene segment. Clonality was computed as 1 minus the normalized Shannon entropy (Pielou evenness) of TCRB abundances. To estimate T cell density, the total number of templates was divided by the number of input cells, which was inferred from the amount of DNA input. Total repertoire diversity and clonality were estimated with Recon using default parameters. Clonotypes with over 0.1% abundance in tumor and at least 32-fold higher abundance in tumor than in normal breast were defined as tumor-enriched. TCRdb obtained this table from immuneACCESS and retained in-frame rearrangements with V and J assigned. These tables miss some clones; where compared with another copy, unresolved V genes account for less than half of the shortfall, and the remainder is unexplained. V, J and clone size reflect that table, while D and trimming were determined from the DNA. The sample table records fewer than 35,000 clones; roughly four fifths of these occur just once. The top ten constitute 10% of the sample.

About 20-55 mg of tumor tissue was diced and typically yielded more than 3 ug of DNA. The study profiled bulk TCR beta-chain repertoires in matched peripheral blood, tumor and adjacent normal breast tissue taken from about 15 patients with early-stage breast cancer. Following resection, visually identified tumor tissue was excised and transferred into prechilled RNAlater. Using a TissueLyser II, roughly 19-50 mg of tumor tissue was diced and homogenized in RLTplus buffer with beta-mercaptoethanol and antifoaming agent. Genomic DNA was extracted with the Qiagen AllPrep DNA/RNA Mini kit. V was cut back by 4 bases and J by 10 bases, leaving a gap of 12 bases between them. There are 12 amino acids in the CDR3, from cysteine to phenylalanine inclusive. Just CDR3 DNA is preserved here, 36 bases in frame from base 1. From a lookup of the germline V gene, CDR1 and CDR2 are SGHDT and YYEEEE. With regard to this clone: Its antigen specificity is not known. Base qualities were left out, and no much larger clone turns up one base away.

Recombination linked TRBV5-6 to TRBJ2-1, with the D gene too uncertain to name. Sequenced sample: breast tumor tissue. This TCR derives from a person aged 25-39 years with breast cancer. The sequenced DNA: TGTGCCAGCAGCCGGGTGGGGTGGGAGCAGTTCTTC. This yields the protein CASSRVGWEQFF. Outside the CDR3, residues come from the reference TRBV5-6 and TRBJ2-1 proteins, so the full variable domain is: DAGVTQSPTHLIKTRGQQVTLRCSPKSGHDTVSWYQQALGQGPQFIFQYYEEEERQRGNFPDRFSGHQFPNYSSELNVNALLLGDSALYLCASSRVGWEQFFGPGTRLTVL.